Each of the 21 T cell receptor beta chains below was sequenced from the same sample in a study of T cell changes during pregnancy in multiple sclerosis. Method: immunoSEQ multiplex PCR; TCRdb's copy keeps in-frame clones and lacks some. The sample yields about 39,000 clones, approximately 90% seen once. The sequencing used CD8+ T cells from peripheral blood mononuclear cells, collected in the first trimester of pregnancy. These receptors were collected from a female donor with multiple sclerosis, enrolled in a pregnancy study.

This clone was seen a single time. The chain has TRBV7-6 and TRBJ2-7; TRBD2 is a possible D gene (5 bases). V gave up 5 bases and J gave up 8 bases, with 22 bases separating them. The CDR3 extends over 15 amino acids. Looked up from germline, CDR1 is SGHVS and CDR2 is FNYEAQ. CDR3 sequence (DNA): TGTGCCAGCAGCACACCCGGGATTAGAAGCCCCAAGCAGTACTTC. Protein: CASSTPGIRSPKQYF.

The rearrangement joins TRBV7-3 to TRBJ2-5; no clear D. V dropped 9 bases and J dropped 5 bases, with 13 bases sitting between them. Germline V gene data show CDR1 as SGHTA and CDR2 as FQGTGA. The CDR3 is 12 residues long. The CDR3 DNA follows: TGTGCCAGGCGCCCTATCCCGGAGACCCAGTACTTC. Residues: CARRPIPETQYF. Full variable domain (missing parts from reference TRBV7-3 and TRBJ2-5): GAGVSQTPSNKVTEKGKYVELRCDPISGHTALYWYRQSLGQGPEFLIYFQGTGAADDSGLPNDRFFAVRPEGSVSTLKIQRTERGDSAVYLCARRPIPETQYFGPGTRLLVL.

The J gene is TRBJ1-2, the V gene TRBV5-8; D might be TRBD1 (5 bases). V gave up 6 bases and J gave up 5 bases, with 20 bases separating them. Per germline, CDR1 SGHTS and CDR2 YDEGEE. The CDR3 consists of 15 residues. The CDR3 coding sequence is TGTGCCAGCACCAATCATGGGGCAGGGAGGTATGGCTACACCTTC. This gives the protein CASTNHGAGRYGYTF.

The V call is TRBV10-3, the J call TRBJ2-7, with 11 nucleotides matching TRBD1. CDR3 length: 13 amino acids. The V gene end was trimmed by 8 bases and the J gene end by 3 bases; junction bases not matched to a gene: 3. Germline CDR1 is ENHRY and CDR2 is SYGVKD. In nucleotides, the CDR3 is TGTGCCATCTCCGGGACAGGGGGCTACGAGCAGTACTTC. Protein: CAISGTGGYEQYF.

The chain is built from TRBV5-6 and TRBJ1-3; 8 bases fit TRBD1. This CDR3 is built from 14 residues. Germline V gene sequence: CDR1 SGHDT, CDR2 YYEEEE. The ends lost 4 bases at V and 8 bases at J; junction bases unmatched: 8. CDR3 loop: CASSASYRGDTIYF. Written as DNA, the CDR3 is TGTGCCAGCAGCGCGTCCTACAGGGGGGACACCATATATTTT.

The chain is built from TRBV19 and TRBJ2-1; 10 nucleotides agree with TRBD1. V lost 3 bases and J lost 6; bases outside the gene matches: 5. This CDR3 is built from 15 residues. Per germline, CDR1 LNHDA and CDR2 SQIVND (reference sequence). CDR3 coding DNA: TGTGCCAGTAGTATTAACCGGGACAGGGGCAATGAGCAGTTCTTC. Its translation: CASSINRDRGNEQFF.

The rearrangement uses TRBV7-8 and TRBJ1-1; perhaps TRBD1 as D (6 bases). V lost 6 bases, J lost 4 bases, and 15 bases lay in between. This CDR3 region has 14 residues. The germline V gene encodes CDR1 SGHVS and CDR2 FQNEAQ. CDR3 in DNA: TGTGCCAGCAGTTCAATTGGACAGATCACTGAAGCTTTCTTT. It specifies CASSSIGQITEAFF.

This clone has a handful of counts. The chain joins TRBV7-2 to TRBJ1-6, with D possibly being TRBD1 (5 bases). This CDR3 has 16 amino acids. Germline V gene data show CDR1 as SGHTA and CDR2 as FQGNSA. Trimming pared 5 bases from V and 4 bases from J, leaving 15 bases between. The CDR3 here is CASSPTSAGYNSPLHF. The CDR3 nucleotides are TGTGCCAGCAGCCCGACTTCTGCAGGGTATAATTCACCCCTCCACTTT.

This clone was found once. J is TRBJ2-3 and V is TRBV7-2; D ambiguous. CDR3 length: 16 residues. Trimming shortened V by 3 bases and J by 2 bases, and 15 bases separated the two germline ends. Looked up from germline, CDR1 is SGHTA and CDR2 is FQGNSA. DNA for the CDR3: TGTGCCAGCAGCTTCCCCACTGTTGAATCCACAGATACGCAGTATTTT. It translates to CASSFPTVESTDTQYF.

The chain carries TRBV4-3 and TRBJ1-4; D is perhaps TRBD1 (6 bases). Germline lookup yields CDR1 LGHNA and CDR2 YSLEER. Trimming removed 4 bases from V and 3 bases from J, with 15 bases in between. The CDR3 extends over 16 amino acids. CDR3 coding DNA: TGCGCCAGCAGCCTAGTACAGGGAGGGGCTAATGAAAAACTGTTTTTT. Its protein is CASSLVQGGANEKLFF.

This clone occurred a few times. This sequence joins TRBV4-2 and TRBJ1-2; D remains ambiguous. This CDR3 comprises 12 residues. Trimming removed 4 bases at V and 10 bases at J, with 13 bases between. Germline assignment: CDR1 LGHNA and CDR2 YNFKEQ. The CDR3 spells CASSPGRRDYTF. In nucleotides, the CDR3 is TGTGCCAGCAGCCCGGGGAGACGGGACTACACCTTC.

The chain uses TRBV6-4 and TRBJ1-6; possibly TRBD1 for D (5 bases). There are 15 residues in the CDR3. CDR1 and CDR2 from the germline V gene are MRHNA and SNTAGT. Trimming removed 0 bases from V and 10 bases from J, with 13 bases in between. The CDR3 DNA follows: TGTGCCAGCAGTGACTCGTCCAGGGCCTTGTCACCCCTCCACTTT. Translation gives CASSDSSRALSPLHF.

This chain links TRBV4-2 with TRBJ1-1; possible D gene TRBD1, 6 bases. Trimming removed 0 bases from V and 0 bases from J, with 8 bases in between. CDR3 size: 15 residues. Germline V lookup: CDR1 LGHNA, CDR2 YNFKEQ. This chain's CDR3 is CASSQEGGVNTEAFF. The CDR3 nucleotides read TGTGCCAGCAGCCAAGAAGGGGGGGTGAACACTGAAGCTTTCTTT.

The chain combines TRBV7-9 with TRBJ2-1; 7 positions match TRBD1. The ends lost 10 bases at V and 10 bases at J; junction bases unmatched: 10. Germline values: CDR1 SEHNR, CDR2 FQNEAQ (reference sequence). This CDR3 has 12 residues. This chain's CDR3 is CAIESQGVEQFF. CDR3 DNA: TGTGCCATTGAATCGCAGGGGGTCGAGCAGTTCTTC.

This chain joins TRBV15 and TRBJ1-3; D ambiguous. CDR3 length equals 17 residues. Trimming stripped 1 base from V and 0 bases from J, with 13 bases between. CDR1 and CDR2 (germline): LNHNV, YYDKDF (reference sequence). CDR3: CATSRGFTVSSGNTIYF. The CDR3, as DNA: TGTGCCACCAGCAGAGGGTTTACAGTCAGCTCTGGAAACACCATATATTTT.

This clone was seen a handful of times. Since a much larger clone is just one base distant, this may be a read error. The same CDR3 is also encoded by other DNA sequences in this sample. This chain connects TRBV6-1 to TRBJ1-1; D call uncertain. Trimming left V 1 base short and J 0 bases short, with 6 bases between. The CDR3 has 14 residues. Germline loops: CDR1 MNHNS, CDR2 SASEGT. The CDR3 DNA is TGTGCCAGCAGTGAAGTGCCAGTGAACACTGAAGCTTTCTTT. Translated: CASSEVPVNTEAFF.

This chain joins TRBV6-6 and TRBJ1-5; no clear D gene. CDR3 length: 12 amino acids. The germline V and J ends were trimmed by 2 bases and 8 bases, with 7 bases remaining between them. CDR1 MNHNY and CDR2 SVGAGI come from the germline V gene (reference sequence). DNA of the CDR3: TGTGCCAGCAGTTACCCGAGGGAGCCCCAGCATTTT. Translating it yields CASSYPREPQHF.

This clone was counted ten times or more. This chain connects TRBV2 to TRBJ1-1; D is possibly TRBD1 (5 bases). In germline, CDR1 is SNHLY, CDR2 FYNNEI. There are 14 residues in the CDR3. The germline V and J ends were trimmed by 4 bases and 6 bases, with 15 bases remaining between them. CDR3: CASSVSTGLAEAFF. In DNA form, the CDR3 reads TGTGCCAGCAGTGTTAGTACAGGTCTTGCTGAAGCTTTCTTT.

This clone was counted only a few times. This chain joins TRBV9 and TRBJ1-1; no clear D gene. The CDR3 runs 14 residues. Trimming shortened V by 3 bases and J by 5 bases, and 14 bases separated the two germline ends. The germline V gene encodes CDR1 SGDLS and CDR2 YYNGEE. CDR3 sequence (DNA): TGTGCCAGCAGCGGGAGGGTTACGGGGACTGAAGCTTTCTTT. Protein product: CASSGRVTGTEAFF.

This sequence joins TRBV4-3 and TRBJ1-1; 8 positions match TRBD1. Trimming cost V 4 bases and J 8 bases; bases outside gene matches: 6. CDR1 and CDR2 from the germline V gene are LGHNA and YSLEER. The CDR3 is 13 amino acids. CDR3 nucleotides: TGCGCCAGCAGCCCGCAGGGGGCTGACGAAGCTTTCTTT. It translates to CASSPQGADEAFF.

The V and J genes are TRBV5-4 and TRBJ1-1; weak D call: TRBD1 (5 bases). The germline V gene has CDR1 SGHNT and CDR2 YYREEE (reference sequence). V shed 1 base and J shed 10 bases, with 20 bases lying between them. The CDR3 totals 15 residues. CDR3 in DNA: TGTGCCAGCAGCTTGACAGTCAGGGAGGGTTCGGTAGCTTTCTTT. It is translated as CASSLTVREGSVAFF.